Listed here are 29 T cell receptor beta chains from one sample, sequenced in a study of identical twins. TCRdb reprocessed the 5' RACE reads via MiXCR and lists one record per CDR3 protein. Altogether approximately 410,000 distinct CDR3 sequences are present, roughly 20% being singletons, with the ten largest covering about 12%. The material sequenced was naive T cells sorted from blood. All receptors derive from a man between 45 and 60 years old in good health.

This clonotype was counted at least ten times. Germline is not matched at one junction end, which may reflect a read error. The chain combines TRBV11-2 with TRBJ2-7; D call uncertain. CDR3 length: 15 amino acids. In germline, CDR1 is SGHAT, CDR2 FQNNGV. The CDR3 sequence: CASSLEAGSSYEQYF. CDR3 DNA sequence: TGTGCCAGCAGTTTAGAAGCAGGAAGCTCCTACGAGCAGTACTTC.

This clonotype has only a few counts. This chain's CDR3 is CASSFQSETQYF. In nucleotides, the CDR3 is TGTGCCAGCAGCTTCCAATCGGAGACCCAGTACTTC. The J gene is TRBJ2-5, the V gene TRBV7-9; D unresolved. Germline V gene lookup returns CDR1 SEHNR and CDR2 FQNEAQ (reference sequence). The ends were cut back, 3 bases at V and 5 bases at J, with 7 bases in the middle. This CDR3 comprises 12 residues. The whole variable domain, filled in from reference TRBV7-9 and TRBJ2-5, reads DTGVSQNPRHKITKRGQNVTFRCDPISEHNRLYWYRQTLGQGPEFLTYFQNEAQLEKSRLLSDRFSAERPKGSFSTLEIQRTEQGDSAMYLCASSFQSETQYFGPGTRLLVL.

This chain uses TRBV20-1 with TRBJ2-7; 16 bases agree with TRBD2. The CDR3 totals 15 residues. In germline, CDR1 is DFQATT, CDR2 SNEGSKA (reference sequence). V lost 3 bases to trimming and J lost 9 bases; unmatched junction nucleotides: 8. The CDR3 DNA sequence: TGCAGTGCTAGCCCCGGGACTAGCGGGGGGGAAATGCAGTACTTC. This codes for CSASPGTSGGEMQYF.

This clonotype showed up just a few times. V is TRBV7-9 and J is TRBJ2-1; D uncertain. V lost 7 bases, J lost 6 bases, and 10 bases lay in between. The CDR3 extends over 12 amino acids. Per germline, CDR1 SEHNR and CDR2 FQNEAQ (reference sequence). CDR3 sequence (DNA): TGTGCCAGCACCCACCCCAGCAATGAGCAGTTCTTC. This encodes CASTHPSNEQFF.

The chain recombines TRBV20-1 with TRBJ2-7, with D perhaps TRBD2 (6 bases). V was cut by 1 base and J by 0 bases, with 13 bases left in between. The CDR3 runs 15 residues. Germline CDR1 is DFQATT and CDR2 is SNEGSKA (reference sequence). This CDR3 reads CSARGGGRSSYEQYF. The CDR3 region has the DNA TGCAGTGCTAGAGGGGGAGGACGGAGCTCCTACGAGCAGTACTTC.

This clonotype was counted only a few times. The J gene is TRBJ2-3, the V gene TRBV6-2 or TRBV6-3; 11 nucleotides line up with TRBD1. This CDR3 is built from 17 residues. J gave up 6 bases and V 6 bases, and 14 bases lay outside the gene matches. Looked up from germline, CDR1 is MNHEY and CDR2 is SVGEGT. CDR3 region: CASSPFMGTGGADTQYF. CDR3 coding DNA: TGTGCCAGCAGCCCCTTTATGGGGACAGGGGGTGCCGATACGCAGTATTTT.

The V and J genes are TRBV7-9 and TRBJ2-7; D remains unclear. CDR3 length: 12 amino acids. Germline V gene sequence: CDR1 SEHNR, CDR2 FQNEAQ (reference sequence). V lost 2 bases and J lost 7, with 9 bases in between. CDR3 region: CASSLIAWEQYF. The CDR3 bases are TGTGCCAGCAGCTTAATTGCTTGGGAGCAGTACTTC.

This clonotype has a count of ten or more. The CDR3 coding sequence is TGCAGTGCTAGCGGGACCTCCTACAATGAGCAGTTCTTC. This sequence encodes CSASGTSYNEQFF. The rearrangement joins TRBV20-1 to TRBJ2-1; D assignment may be TRBD1 or TRBD2 (5 bases each). CDR3 length equals 13 residues. Trimming pared 3 bases from V and 0 bases from J, leaving 6 bases between. Germline assignment: CDR1 DFQATT and CDR2 SNEGSKA (reference sequence).

The chain has TRBV25-1 and TRBJ2-7; 15 nucleotides agree with TRBD2. The V and J ends lost 5 bases and 6 bases, in that order; junction bases with no gene match: 5. Germline values: CDR1 MGHDK, CDR2 SYGVNS. CDR3 length: 15 residues. As DNA, the CDR3 is TGTGCCAGCAGTACCGGACTAGCGGGGGGGCTCGAGCAGTACTTC. Protein product: CASSTGLAGGLEQYF.

V usage is TRBV7-3 and J usage is TRBJ2-3; D perhaps matches TRBD2 (6 bases). The CDR3 spans 15 residues. Trimming left V 5 bases short and J 4 bases short, with 16 bases between. Germline V CDR1 and CDR2: SGHTA, FQGTGA. CDR3 protein: CASSPTIGSPDTQYF. CDR3 nucleotide sequence: TGTGCCAGCAGCCCCACCATCGGGAGCCCAGATACGCAGTATTTT.

The chain combines TRBV7-9 with TRBJ1-1; D gene uncertain. This CDR3 contains 14 residues. The V gene lost 1 base and the J gene lost 1 base, with 7 bases spanning the gap. CDR1 and CDR2 (germline): SEHNR, FQNEAQ (reference sequence). The CDR3 is CASSLGPENTEAFF. The CDR3 DNA follows: TGTGCCAGCAGCTTAGGTCCTGAGAACACTGAAGCTTTCTTT.

CDR3 sequence reads: CAWNVVDTGELFF. In nucleotides, the CDR3 is TGTGCCTGGAACGTGGTAGACACCGGGGAGCTGTTTTTT. The chain links TRBV30 to TRBJ2-2; D gene ambiguous. CDR3 size: 13 residues. V lost 4 bases, J lost 3 bases, and 9 bases lay in between. CDR1 is GTSNPN, CDR2 SVGIG, per germline (reference sequence).

This clonotype was found many times. The V call is TRBV29-1, the J call TRBJ1-2; a weak D match, TRBD1 (6 bases). This CDR3 has 13 residues. The V and J ends lost 4 bases and 8 bases respectively, with 17 bases between them. In germline, CDR1 is SQVTM, CDR2 ANQGSEA. The CDR3 loop reads CSVVGTPSGGYTF. DNA of the CDR3: TGCAGCGTTGTAGGGACACCCTCAGGGGGCTACACCTTC.

The rearrangement joins TRBV5-6 to TRBJ2-5; perhaps TRBD2 as D (6 bases). This CDR3 has 15 residues. Trimming pared 1 base from V and 6 bases from J, leaving 16 bases between. The germline V gene has CDR1 SGHDT and CDR2 YYEEEE. The CDR3 reads CASSLPGTQIKTQYF. In nucleotides, the CDR3 is TGTGCCAGCAGCTTGCCCGGGACTCAGATCAAGACCCAGTACTTC.

V and J are TRBV7-3 and TRBJ2-3, with no clear D. Trimming removed 8 bases from V and 0 bases from J, with 9 bases in between. Germline V gene lookup returns CDR1 SGHTA and CDR2 FQGTGA. The CDR3 contains 13 residues. The CDR3 DNA is TGTGCCAGCGGGGTGGCTAGCACAGATACGCAGTATTTT. This gives the protein CASGVASTDTQYF. The full variable domain, its missing parts supplied by reference TRBV7-3 and TRBJ2-3, is GAGVSQTPSNKVTEKGKYVELRCDPISGHTALYWYRQSLGQGPEFLIYFQGTGAADDSGLPNDRFFAVRPEGSVSTLKIQRTERGDSAVYLCASGVASTDTQYFGPGTRLTVL.

This clonotype occurred many times. Here the CDR3 reads CASSYRPGTGNEKLFF. The CDR3 bases are TGTGCCAGCAGTTACCGTCCCGGGACAGGGAATGAAAAACTGTTTTTT. The chain is built from TRBV6-5 and TRBJ1-4; 9 nucleotides match TRBD1. Germline V lookup: CDR1 MNHEY, CDR2 SVGAGI. J lost 5 bases, V lost 2 bases, and 6 bases had no gene match. The CDR3 contains 16 residues.

This clonotype has ten or more counts. The V gene is TRBV7-8, the J gene TRBJ1-1; D may be TRBD1 (5 bases). This CDR3 is built from 15 residues. The V gene's germline CDR1 is SGHVS and CDR2 FQNEAQ. Trimming left V 5 bases short and J 1 base short, with 14 bases between. The CDR3 DNA is TGTGCCAGCAGCCCAAGAGGAGGGGCGAACACTGAAGCTTTCTTT. Residues: CASSPRGGANTEAFF. Full variable domain (rest looked up from reference TRBV7-8 and TRBJ1-1): GAGVSQSPRYKVAKRGQDVALRCDPISGHVSLFWYQQALGQGPEFLTYFQNEAQLDKSGLPSDRFFAERPEGSVSTLKIQRTQQEDSAVYLCASSPRGGANTEAFFGQGTRLTVV.

The J gene is TRBJ2-7, the V gene TRBV6-2 or TRBV6-3; TRBD2 matches at 13 bases. J gave up 4 bases and V 6 bases, and 6 bases lay outside the gene matches. Germline values: CDR1 MNHEY, CDR2 SVGEGT. The CDR3 contains 15 residues. CDR3 loop: CASRVGLAGVYEQYF. In DNA form, the CDR3 reads TGTGCCAGCAGGGTCGGACTAGCGGGAGTGTACGAGCAGTACTTC.

This clonotype was detected a few times. The chain uses TRBV7-9 and TRBJ2-7; tentatively, D is TRBD1 (5 bases). CDR1 and CDR2 from the germline V gene are SEHNR and FQNEAQ (reference sequence). CDR3 length: 11 residues. The V gene lost 4 bases and the J gene lost 7 bases, with 8 bases spanning the gap. CDR3 region: CASSSRQEQYF. The CDR3 DNA sequence: TGTGCCAGCAGCTCTCGACAGGAGCAGTACTTC.

In its sample, this clonotype was seen many times. The chain joins TRBV10-3 to TRBJ2-5; D gene unclear. The CDR3 has 16 amino acids. Trimming took off 0 bases at V and 0 bases at J, with 11 bases between the two ends. The germline gives CDR1 ENHRY, CDR2 SYGVKD. The CDR3 loop is CAISESAAEYQETQYF. DNA of the CDR3: TGTGCCATCAGTGAGTCGGCGGCGGAGTACCAAGAGACCCAGTACTTC.

The chain combines TRBV20-1 with TRBJ2-7; no reliable D call. The CDR3 sequence is 11 residues long. V was shortened by 0 bases and J by 7 bases, with 7 bases between the two germline ends. Germline CDR1 is DFQATT and CDR2 is SNEGSKA (reference sequence). CDR3 sequence reads: CSARDIMEQYF. The CDR3 DNA reads TGCAGTGCTAGAGATATAATGGAGCAGTACTTC.

A word on this clonotype: One junction end does not reproduce the germline sequence, and a read error may be involved. The chain carries TRBV7-7 and TRBJ2-2; 7 bases map to TRBD1. The germline V gene has CDR1 SSHAT and CDR2 FNYEAQ (reference sequence). This CDR3 spans 17 amino acids. This CDR3 is CASSLTRDRGNTGELFF. The CDR3 DNA reads TGTGCTAGCAGCCTGACCCGGGACAGAGGGAACACCGGGGAGCTGTTTTTT. The complete variable domain, with remaining parts taken from reference TRBV7-7 and TRBJ2-2, reads GAGVSQSPRYKVTKRGQDVTLRCDPISSHATLYWYQQALGQGPEFLTYFNYEAQPDKSGLPSDRFSAERPEGSISTLTIQRTEQRDSAMYRCASSLTRDRGNTGELFFGEGSRLTVL.

This chain joins TRBV20-1 and TRBJ2-7; 12 nucleotides match TRBD2. Losses at the gene ends were 2 bases for V and 4 bases for J; bases not matched to a gene: 12. Germline CDR1 is DFQATT and CDR2 is SNEGSKA (reference sequence). The CDR3 contains 17 residues. The CDR3 sequence: CSARRGLRTSGTYEQYF. In DNA form, the CDR3 reads TGCAGTGCTAGAAGGGGACTCAGGACTAGCGGGACTTACGAGCAGTACTTC.

The rearrangement joins TRBV5-1 to TRBJ2-1; TRBD1 matches at 8 bases. Germline CDR1 SGHRS, CDR2 YFSETQ. This CDR3 is 15 amino acids long. Unmatched junction bases numbered 7, after V lost 4 bases and J lost 4 bases. CDR3 sequence reads: CASSIGTGPYNEQFF. CDR3 nucleotides: TGCGCCAGCAGCATTGGGACAGGACCTTACAATGAGCAGTTCTTC.

This clonotype has more than one count but fewer than ten. The rearrangement links TRBV2 to TRBJ1-6; D is undetermined. The germline gives CDR1 SNHLY, CDR2 FYNNEI. CDR3 length: 11 residues. Trimming pared 2 bases from V and 9 bases from J, leaving 2 bases between. CDR3 region: CASSEFSPLHF. The CDR3 coding sequence is TGTGCCAGCAGTGAATTTTCACCCCTCCACTTT.

This chain links TRBV10-3 with TRBJ1-2; 8 bases agree with TRBD1. The CDR3 sequence is 14 residues long. The V and J ends lost 6 bases and 1 base, in that order; junction bases with no gene match: 4. Germline V gene sequence: CDR1 ENHRY, CDR2 SYGVKD. The CDR3 here is CAIRNGQGNYGYTF. CDR3 nucleotide sequence: TGTGCCATCAGAAACGGACAGGGTAACTATGGCTACACCTTC.

The chain combines TRBV7-2 with TRBJ2-1, with 7 bases matching TRBD1. The CDR3 has 15 amino acids. The V and J ends lost 3 bases and 3 bases, in that order; junction bases with no gene match: 5. CDR1 and CDR2 from the germline V gene are SGHTA and FQGNSA. The CDR3 spells CASSFRQGNYNEQFF. The DNA of the CDR3 is TGTGCCAGCAGCTTCCGACAGGGAAACTACAATGAGCAGTTCTTC.

This sequence joins TRBV20-1 and TRBJ2-3; a weak D match, TRBD2 (5 bases). Trimming cost V 0 bases and J 0 bases, with 10 bases left between them. The V gene's germline CDR1 is DFQATT and CDR2 SNEGSKA (reference sequence). The CDR3 totals 15 residues. In nucleotides, the CDR3 is TGCAGTGCTAGAGATGGCGCGGGTAGCACAGATACGCAGTATTTT. It specifies CSARDGAGSTDTQYF.

The V call is TRBV30, the J call TRBJ2-2, with D maybe TRBD1 (5 bases). Germline CDR1 is GTSNPN and CDR2 is SVGIG (reference sequence). The CDR3 sequence is 12 residues long. Trimming removed 5 bases at V and 1 base at J, with 5 bases between. The CDR3 DNA follows: TGTGCCTGGCAGGGGAACACCGGGGAGCTGTTTTTT. Its translation: CAWQGNTGELFF.